A selection of T cell receptor beta chains follows, all from one sample in a study of blood T cells in healthy people across ages. One entry per CDR3 protein results from TCRdb running MiXCR on the 5' RACE reads. This table holds around 1,900,000 distinct CDR3 sequences, roughly two fifths found once. The sample consisted of blood. These receptors originate from a human donor in good health. Each CDR3 is given with its conserved first and last residue. The D gene is left open where the match is weak. Size is omitted from some rows. Given values are once, few, many or a class for expanded clones.

d_call: .
clone_size: .
v_call: TRBV6-2/TRBV6-3
j_call: TRBJ1-2
cdr3_aa: CASSYTGQIREPNYGYTF
cdr3_nt: TGTGCCAGCAGTTATACCGGACAGATAAGGGAACCTAACTATGGCTACACCTTC

d_call: .
clone_size: .
v_call: TRBV3-1
j_call: TRBJ1-2
cdr3_aa: CASSQAWNYGYTF
cdr3_nt: TGTGCCAGCAGCCAAGCGTGGAACTATGGCTACACCTTC

d_call: .
clone_size: .
v_call: TRBV13
j_call: TRBJ2-1
cdr3_aa: CASSPPTYNEQFF
cdr3_nt: TGTGCCAGCAGCCCACCAACCTACAATGAGCAGTTCTTC

d_call: TRBD1
clone_size: .
v_call: TRBV28
j_call: TRBJ1-2
cdr3_aa: CASSTGGDNYGYTF
cdr3_nt: TGTGCCAGCAGCACAGGGGGGGATAACTATGGCTACACCTTC

d_call: TRBD1
clone_size: many
v_call: TRBV29-1
j_call: TRBJ2-1
cdr3_aa: CSVERGQGGNEQFF
cdr3_nt: TGCAGCGTTGAACGCGGACAGGGAGGCAATGAGCAGTTCTTC

d_call: .
clone_size: few
v_call: TRBV4-3
j_call: TRBJ2-7
cdr3_aa: CASSQDTAGLYEQYF
cdr3_nt: TGCGCCAGCAGCCAAGATACGGCAGGCCTGTACGAGCAGTACTTC

d_call: .
clone_size: .
v_call: TRBV3-1
j_call: TRBJ2-3
cdr3_aa: CASSLRGRARTDTQYF
cdr3_nt: TGTGCCAGCAGCCTAAGAGGGCGGGCCCGAACAGATACGCAGTATTTT

d_call: TRBD1
clone_size: once
v_call: TRBV30
j_call: TRBJ1-1
cdr3_aa: CAWSKGADTEAFF
cdr3_nt: TGTGCCTGGAGTAAGGGGGCAGACACTGAAGCTTTCTTT

d_call: TRBD2
clone_size: .
v_call: TRBV7-2
j_call: TRBJ2-1
cdr3_aa: CASSPRTSGGAREQFF
cdr3_nt: TGTGCCAGCAGCCCGCGGACTAGCGGGGGGGCACGGGAGCAGTTCTTC

d_call: .
clone_size: .
v_call: TRBV7-2
j_call: TRBJ2-5
cdr3_aa: CASSGGRNQETQYF
cdr3_nt: TGTGCCAGCAGCGGCGGCCGGAACCAAGAGACCCAGTACTTC

d_call: TRBD1
clone_size: .
v_call: TRBV4-1
j_call: TRBJ2-1
cdr3_aa: CASSQPDRGPYNEQFF
cdr3_nt: TGCGCCAGCAGCCAACCAGACAGGGGACCCTACAATGAGCAGTTCTTC

d_call: TRBD1
clone_size: .
v_call: TRBV7-2
j_call: TRBJ1-1
cdr3_aa: CASSLVGQGALSTEAFF
cdr3_nt: TGTGCCAGCAGCTTAGTTGGGCAGGGGGCTCTATCCACTGAAGCTTTCTTT